This T cell receptor (beta chain) was captured in a study of blood T cell repertoires in COVID-19. Individuals aged about 18 to 95 years were recruited from around 22 US areas. Assignment of participants to cohorts was predicated upon participant-reported clinical history. CDR1 KGHSH and CDR2 LQKENI come from the germline V gene. Trimming removed 5 bases from V and 6 bases from J, with 19 bases in between. The CDR3 is made up of 16 amino acids. In the original processing: Counts of nucleated cells, estimated from reference gene primer amplification, were obtained. Data came from immunoSEQ multiplex PCR; TCRdb stores just in-frame clones and leaves some out. V and J calls plus clone size are reproduced from that table; the DNA served to infer D and trimming. The table shows hundreds of thousands of clones, with approximately 85% occurring only once.

The rearrangement joins TRBV18 to TRBJ2-2; weak D call: TRBD2 (6 bases). This clonotype was obtained from a man aged 30 to 45 who had recovered from COVID-19. Sample: PBMCs or T cells enriched from blood (not recorded which). CDR3 DNA sequence: TGTGCCAGCTCAAGGGCGGGGTCCGGTGGCGCCGGGGAGCTGTTTTTT. Encoded protein: CASSRAGSGGAGELFF. The full variable domain, its missing parts supplied by reference TRBV18 and TRBJ2-2, is NAGVMQNPRHLVRRRGQEARLRCSPMKGHSHVYWYRQLPEEGLKFMVYLQKENIIDESGMPKERFSAEFPKEGPSILRIQQVVRGDSAAYFCASSRAGSGGAGELFFGEGSRLTVL.